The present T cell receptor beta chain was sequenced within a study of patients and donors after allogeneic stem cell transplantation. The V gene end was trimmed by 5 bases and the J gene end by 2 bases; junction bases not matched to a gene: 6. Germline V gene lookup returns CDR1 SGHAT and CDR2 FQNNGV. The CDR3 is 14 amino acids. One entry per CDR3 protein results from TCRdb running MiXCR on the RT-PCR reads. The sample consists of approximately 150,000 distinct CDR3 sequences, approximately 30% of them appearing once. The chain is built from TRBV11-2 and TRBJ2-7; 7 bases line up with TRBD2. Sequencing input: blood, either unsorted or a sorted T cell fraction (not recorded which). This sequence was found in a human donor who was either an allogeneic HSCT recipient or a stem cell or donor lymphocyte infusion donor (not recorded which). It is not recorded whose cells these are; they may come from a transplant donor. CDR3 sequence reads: CASSIAGPTYEQYF. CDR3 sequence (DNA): TGTGCCAGCAGCATAGCGGGCCCAACCTACGAGCAGTACTTC.